This T cell receptor (beta chain) comes out of a study of cytomegalovirus exposure and HLA in healthy donors. PCR was performed using 60 Vbeta and 13 Jbeta primers. TCRdb's copy holds only in-frame clones and misses some; the assay was immunoSEQ multiplex PCR. The sample gives around 130,000 clones, 80% of which show up once; 1.2% is in the top ten. Sequencing used PBMCs. The receptor's source is a female donor in good health and CMV-seronegative.

In DNA, the CDR3 is TGCAGTGCAGGCCCCAGGGGCGCGCAGTACTTC. Translation gives CSAGPRGAQYF. The V gene is TRBV20-1, the J gene TRBJ2-7; perhaps TRBD1 as D (6 bases). Trimming stripped 6 bases from V and 9 bases from J, with 15 bases between. The CDR3 length is 11 residues. Germline CDR1 is DFQATT and CDR2 is SNEGSKA (reference sequence).